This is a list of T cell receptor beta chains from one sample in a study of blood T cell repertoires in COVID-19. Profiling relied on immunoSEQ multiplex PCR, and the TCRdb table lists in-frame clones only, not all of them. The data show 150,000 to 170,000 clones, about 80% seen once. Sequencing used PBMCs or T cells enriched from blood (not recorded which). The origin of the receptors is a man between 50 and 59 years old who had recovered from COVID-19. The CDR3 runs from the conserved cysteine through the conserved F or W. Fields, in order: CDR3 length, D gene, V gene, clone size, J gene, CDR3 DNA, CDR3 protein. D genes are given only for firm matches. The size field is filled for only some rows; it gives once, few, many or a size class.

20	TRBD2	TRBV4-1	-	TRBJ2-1	TGCGCCAGCAGCCAAGCCCACACGACTAGCGGGGCAAGCTCCTACAATGAGCAGTTCTTC	CASSQAHTTSGASSYNEQFF
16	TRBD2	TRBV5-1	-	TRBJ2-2	TGCGCCAGCAGGACCTTTCTAGCGGGGGGGCCCGGGGAGCTGTTTTTT	CASRTFLAGGPGELFF
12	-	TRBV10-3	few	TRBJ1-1	TGTGCCATCAGCCATCAAAACACTGAAGCTTTCTTT	CAISHQNTEAFF
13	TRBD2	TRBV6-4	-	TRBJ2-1	TGTGCCAGCGGACGGGGGGGCAACAATGAGCAGTTCTTC	CASGRGGNNEQFF
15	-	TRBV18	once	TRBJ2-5	TGTGCCAGCTCACCACGAGGGGGTCCCCAAGAGACCCAGTACTTC	CASSPRGGPQETQYF
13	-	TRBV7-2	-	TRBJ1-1	TGTGCCAGCAGCTTAGTTATCCAGGATAAAGCTTTCTTT	CASSLVIQDKAFF
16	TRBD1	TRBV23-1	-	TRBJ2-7	TGCGCCAGCAGTCACCCCCTCGGACAGGCCGCCTACGAGCAGTACTTC	CASSHPLGQAAYEQYF
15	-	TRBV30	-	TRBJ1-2	TGTGCCTGGAGTGAATGGTCGACAGGCAGCTATGGCTACACCTTC	CAWSEWSTGSYGYTF
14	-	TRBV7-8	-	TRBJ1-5	TGTGCCAGCAGCTCGGACAGTTCCAATCAGCCCCAGCATTTT	CASSSDSSNQPQHF
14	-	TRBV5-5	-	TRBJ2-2	TGTGCCAGCAGCTTGCTGTTGACAGGCGGGGAGCTGTTTTTT	CASSLLLTGGELFF
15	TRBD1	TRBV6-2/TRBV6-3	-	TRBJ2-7	TGTGCCAGCAGTTACTCCGGGACAGGATCCTACGAGCAGTACTTC	CASSYSGTGSYEQYF
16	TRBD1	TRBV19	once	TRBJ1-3	TGTGCCAGTAGTAGGAGACAGGGAATCTCTGGAAACACCATATATTTT	CASSRRQGISGNTIYF
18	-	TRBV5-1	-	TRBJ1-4	TGCGCCAGCAGCTTGACCTCCGTCGACAGAGTTGGGTTTGAAAAACTGTTTTTT	CASSLTSVDRVGFEKLFF
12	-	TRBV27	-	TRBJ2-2	TGTGCCAGCAGCTATGGGCTCGGGGAGCTGTTTTTT	CASSYGLGELFF
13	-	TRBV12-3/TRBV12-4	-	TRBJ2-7	TGTGCCAGCAGTTTTGCAGGGCCCTACGAGCAGTACTTC	CASSFAGPYEQYF
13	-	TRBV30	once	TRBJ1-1	TGTGCCTGGAGTGTACAGGCCTACACTGAAGCTTTCTTT	CAWSVQAYTEAFF
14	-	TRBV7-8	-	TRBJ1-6	TGTGCCAGCAGCCCACAGGGAAATAATTCACCCCTCCACTTT	CASSPQGNNSPLHF
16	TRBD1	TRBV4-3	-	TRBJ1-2	TGCGCCAGCAGCCAGGCTGACCGACAGGGTTCCCATGGCTACACCTTC	CASSQADRQGSHGYTF
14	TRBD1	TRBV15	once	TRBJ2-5	TGTGCCACGGCCGGCAGGGGGTACCAAGAGACCCAGTACTTC	CATAGRGYQETQYF
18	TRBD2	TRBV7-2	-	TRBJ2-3	TGTGCCAGCAGCTCCGGGGTGCTAGCGGGGACTAGCACAGATACGCAGTATTTT	CASSSGVLAGTSTDTQYF
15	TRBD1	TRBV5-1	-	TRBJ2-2	TGCGCCAGCAGCGTAAACAGGGGGCATGGCGGGGAGCTGTTTTTT	CASSVNRGHGGELFF
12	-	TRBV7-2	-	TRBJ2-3	TGTGCCAGCAGCTTATACAGGGAGACGCAGTATTTT	CASSLYRETQYF
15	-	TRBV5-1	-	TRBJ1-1	TGCGCCAGCAGCTTGGCGGCAGGGGCGACCACTGAAGCTTTCTTT	CASSLAAGATTEAFF
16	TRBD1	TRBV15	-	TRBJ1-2	TGTGCCACCAGCAGAGGACGGGGAACAGGGGACTATGGCTACACCTTC	CATSRGRGTGDYGYTF
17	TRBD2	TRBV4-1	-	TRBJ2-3	TGCGCCAGCAGCCAAGACCCTAGCGGGGCGGGGTGGGATACGCAGTATTTT	CASSQDPSGAGWDTQYF
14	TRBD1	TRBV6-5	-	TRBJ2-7	TGTGCCAGCGGTCGCACAGGGGGGATGGGAGAGCAGTACTTC	CASGRTGGMGEQYF
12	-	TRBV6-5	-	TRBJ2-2	TGTGCCAGCAGTTACTCTGCGGGGGAGCTGTTTTTT	CASSYSAGELFF
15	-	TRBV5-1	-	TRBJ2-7	TGCGCCAGCAGCTTGGGCCAGGGGAAATCCAACGAGCAGTACTTC	CASSLGQGKSNEQYF
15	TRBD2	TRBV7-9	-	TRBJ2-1	TGTGCCAGCAGCTTACAAGCGGGGGGGCCCAGTGAGCAGTTCTTC	CASSLQAGGPSEQFF
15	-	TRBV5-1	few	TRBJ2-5	TGCGCCAGCAGCTTGGGTGGTAGCGCACAAGAGACCCAGTACTTC	CASSLGGSAQETQYF
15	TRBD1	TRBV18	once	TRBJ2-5	TGTGCCAGCTCACCAGGGACAGGTATCCAAGAGACCCAGTACTTC	CASSPGTGIQETQYF
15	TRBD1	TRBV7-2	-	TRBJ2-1	TGTGCCAGCAGCTTAGCCCGGACAGGGGGCAGAGAGCAGTTCTTC	CASSLARTGGREQFF
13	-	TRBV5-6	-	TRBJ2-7	TGTGCCAGCAGCTTGCGGGAGTACTACGAGCAGTACTTC	CASSLREYYEQYF
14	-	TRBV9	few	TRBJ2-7	TGTGCCAGCAGCTTCGGACTGGGATCCTACGAGCAGTACTTC	CASSFGLGSYEQYF
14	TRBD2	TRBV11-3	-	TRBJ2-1	TGTGCCAGCAGCTCCCGACTAGCGGGCGGTGAGCAGTTCTTC	CASSSRLAGGEQFF
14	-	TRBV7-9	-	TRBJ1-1	TGTGCCAGCAGCTTAGGAGCGAGGAACACTGAAGCTTTCTTT	CASSLGARNTEAFF
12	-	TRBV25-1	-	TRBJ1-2	TGTGCCACCCGAGAGGTCGGCTATGGCTACACCTTC	CATREVGYGYTF
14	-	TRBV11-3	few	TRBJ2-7	TGTGCCAGCAGCCCGAGCCGGGTCTCGTTCGAGCAGTACTTC	CASSPSRVSFEQYF
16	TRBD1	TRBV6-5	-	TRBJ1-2	TGTGCCAGCAGTTCCTCGGGACAGGGGAGAAACTATGGCTACACCTTC	CASSSSGQGRNYGYTF
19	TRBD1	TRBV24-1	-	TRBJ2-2	TGTGCCACCAGTGATCATCACCCTGGACAGGGGGCGGGCACCGGGGAGCTGTTTTTT	CATSDHHPGQGAGTGELFF
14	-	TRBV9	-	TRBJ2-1	TGTGCCAGCAGCCCCCCGGGAGTACAAGGTGAGCAGTTCTTC	CASSPPGVQGEQFF
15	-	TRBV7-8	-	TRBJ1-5	TGTGCCAGCAGCTTAGGAGGTAATAGCAATCAGCCCCAGCATTTT	CASSLGGNSNQPQHF